Presented here are 2 T cell receptor beta chains from one specimen sequenced in a study of blood T cells in healthy people across ages. Alongside a J-beta primer mix, a sample-barcoded 5' primer served in a second PCR lasting about 7 to 12 cycles. TCRdb called the 5' RACE reads again in MiXCR, with one record for every CDR3 protein. The sample carries roughly 800,000 distinct CDR3 sequences, around a quarter recorded once. This sample also appeared in a second study, on T cells of mothers and their children.

The sequenced sample was blood. The receptors here all came from a boy between 10 and 17 years old in good health.

There are a few counts of this clonotype. The chain recombines TRBV2 with TRBJ1-2, with TRBD1 identical over 8 bases. The germline gives CDR1 SNHLY, CDR2 FYNNEI. V was clipped by 8 bases and J by 6 bases; unmatched bases: 8. CDR3 length equals 13 residues. CDR3 DNA sequence: TGTGCCAGCGGACGTGGGGACAGGCATGGCTACACCTTC. It specifies CASGRGDRHGYTF.

This clonotype showed up just a few times. This chain uses TRBV15 with TRBJ2-3; D unresolved. Trimming removed 1 base from V and 4 bases from J, with 6 bases in between. The CDR3 is made up of 13 amino acids. In germline, CDR1 is LNHNV, CDR2 YYDKDF (reference sequence). The CDR3 loop reads CATSRVGSDTQYF. Here the CDR3 DNA reads TGTGCCACCAGCAGAGTTGGGTCAGATACGCAGTATTTT.